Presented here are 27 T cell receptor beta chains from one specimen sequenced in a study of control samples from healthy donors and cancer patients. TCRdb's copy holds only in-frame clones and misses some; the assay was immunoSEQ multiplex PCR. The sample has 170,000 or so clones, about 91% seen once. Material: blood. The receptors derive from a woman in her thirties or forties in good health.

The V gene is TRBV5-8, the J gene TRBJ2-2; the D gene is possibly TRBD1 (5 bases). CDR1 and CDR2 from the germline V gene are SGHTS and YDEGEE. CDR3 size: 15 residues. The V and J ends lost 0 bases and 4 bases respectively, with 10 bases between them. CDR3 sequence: CASSLGQLSTGELFF. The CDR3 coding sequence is TGTGCCAGCAGCTTGGGACAGTTGAGCACCGGGGAGCTGTTTTTT.

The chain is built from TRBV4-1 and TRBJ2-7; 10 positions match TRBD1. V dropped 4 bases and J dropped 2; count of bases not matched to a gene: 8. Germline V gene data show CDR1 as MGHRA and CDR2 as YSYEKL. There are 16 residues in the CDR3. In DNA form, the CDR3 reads TGCGCCAGCAGCCGCGGCGGGACAGGGGTAACCTACGAGCAGTACTTC. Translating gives CASSRGGTGVTYEQYF.

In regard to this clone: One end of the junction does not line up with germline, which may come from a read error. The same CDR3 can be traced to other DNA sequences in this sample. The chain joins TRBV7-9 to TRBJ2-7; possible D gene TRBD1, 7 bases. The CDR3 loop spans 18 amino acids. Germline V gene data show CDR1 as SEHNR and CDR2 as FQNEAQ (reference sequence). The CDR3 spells CASSLANGQEVAGYEQYF. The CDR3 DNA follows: TGTGCCAGTAGCTTAGCAAACGGACAGGAAGTCGCGGGATACGAGCAGTACTTC.

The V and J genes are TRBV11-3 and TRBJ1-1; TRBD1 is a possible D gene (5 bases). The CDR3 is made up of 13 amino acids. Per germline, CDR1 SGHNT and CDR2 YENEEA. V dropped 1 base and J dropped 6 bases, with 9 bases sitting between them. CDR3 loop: CASSLGVRAEAFF. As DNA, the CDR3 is TGTGCCAGCAGCTTAGGCGTCAGGGCTGAAGCTTTCTTT.

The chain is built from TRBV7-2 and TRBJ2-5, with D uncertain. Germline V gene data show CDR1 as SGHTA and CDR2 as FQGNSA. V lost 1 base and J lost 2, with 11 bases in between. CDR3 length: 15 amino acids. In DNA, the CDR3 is TGTGCCAGCAGCTTAGAGTTCAGGCCACAAGAGACCCAGTACTTC. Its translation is CASSLEFRPQETQYF.

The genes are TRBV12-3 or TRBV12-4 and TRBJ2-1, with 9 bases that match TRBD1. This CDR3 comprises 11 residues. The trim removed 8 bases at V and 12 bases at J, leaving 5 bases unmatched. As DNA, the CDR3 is TGTGCCAGCGGGGACAGGGAGGTGCAGTTCTTC. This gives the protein CASGDREVQFF.

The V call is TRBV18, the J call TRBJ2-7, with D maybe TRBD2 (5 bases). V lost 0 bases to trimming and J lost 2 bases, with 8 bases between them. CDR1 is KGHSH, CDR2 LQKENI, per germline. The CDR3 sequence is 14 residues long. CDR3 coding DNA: TGTGCCAGCTCACCACCGAGAGGGACCTACGAGCAGTACTTC. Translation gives CASSPPRGTYEQYF.

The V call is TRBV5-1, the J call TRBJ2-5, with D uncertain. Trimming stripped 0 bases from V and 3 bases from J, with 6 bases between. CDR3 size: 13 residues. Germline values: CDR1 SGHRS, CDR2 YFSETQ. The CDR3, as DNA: TGCGCCAGCAGCTTGGTGGCAGAAGAGACCCAGTACTTC. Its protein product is CASSLVAEETQYF.

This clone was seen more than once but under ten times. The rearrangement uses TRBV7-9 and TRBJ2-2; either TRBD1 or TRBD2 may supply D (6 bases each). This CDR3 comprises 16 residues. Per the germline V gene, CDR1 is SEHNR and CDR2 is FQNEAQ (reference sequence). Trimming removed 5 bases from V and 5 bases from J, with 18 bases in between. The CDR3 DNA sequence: TGTGCCAGCAGCCTCCTCGGGGGCGCAAAGACCGGGGAGCTGTTTTTT. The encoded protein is CASSLLGGAKTGELFF.

In nucleotides, the CDR3 is TGCGCCAGCAGCAGGACAGGGGGCATAGGAGGAACTAATGAAAAACTGTTTTTT. As protein: CASSRTGGIGGTNEKLFF. The chain links TRBV5-1 to TRBJ1-4, with 11 bases fitting TRBD1. With 4 bases clipped from V and 1 base from J, the junction kept 9 bases outside the gene matches. Germline V gene data show CDR1 as SGHRS and CDR2 as YFSETQ. This CDR3 has 18 amino acids.

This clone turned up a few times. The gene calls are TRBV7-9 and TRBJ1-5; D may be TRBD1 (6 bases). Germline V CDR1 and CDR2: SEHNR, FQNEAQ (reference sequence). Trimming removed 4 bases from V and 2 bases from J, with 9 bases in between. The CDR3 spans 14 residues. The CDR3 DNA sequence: TGTGCCAGCAGCTGGGGGCCGGGCAATCAGCCCCAGCATTTT. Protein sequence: CASSWGPGNQPQHF.

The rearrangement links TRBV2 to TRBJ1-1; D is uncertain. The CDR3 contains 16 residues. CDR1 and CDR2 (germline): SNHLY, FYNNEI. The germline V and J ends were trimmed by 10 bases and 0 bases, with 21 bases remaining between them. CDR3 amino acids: CANLAGYTTMNTEAFF. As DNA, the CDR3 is TGTGCCAACCTCGCAGGATACACTACCATGAACACTGAAGCTTTCTTT.

CDR3 loop: CASSPAPFDTEAFF. The CDR3 DNA reads TGTGCCAGCTCACCCGCTCCGTTTGACACTGAAGCTTTCTTT. The rearrangement links TRBV18 to TRBJ1-1, with D uncertain. CDR1 and CDR2 (germline): KGHSH, LQKENI. The CDR3 extends over 14 amino acids. The V end was cut by 3 bases, the J end by 3 bases, with 11 bases between.

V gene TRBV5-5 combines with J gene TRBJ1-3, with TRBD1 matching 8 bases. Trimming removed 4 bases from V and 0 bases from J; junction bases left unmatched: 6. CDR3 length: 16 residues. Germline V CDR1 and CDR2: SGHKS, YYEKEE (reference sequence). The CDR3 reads CASSLMTGDSGNTIYF. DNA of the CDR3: TGTGCCAGCAGCCTAATGACAGGGGACTCTGGAAACACCATATATTTT.

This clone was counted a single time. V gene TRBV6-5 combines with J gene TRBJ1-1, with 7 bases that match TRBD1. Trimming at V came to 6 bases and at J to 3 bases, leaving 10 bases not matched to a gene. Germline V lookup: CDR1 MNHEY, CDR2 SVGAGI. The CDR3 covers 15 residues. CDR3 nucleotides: TGTGCCAGCAGCCGCCCTCCCACAGGGGACACTGAAGCTTTCTTT. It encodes CASSRPPTGDTEAFF.

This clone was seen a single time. The DNA of the CDR3 is TGTGCCAGCAGTTCAGGGGGCTATGGCTACACCTTC. Its protein product is CASSSGGYGYTF. The rearrangement uses TRBV27 and TRBJ1-2; the match to TRBD1 covers 7 bases. V lost 4 bases, J lost 4 bases, and 0 bases stayed unmatched. This CDR3 is 12 amino acids long. Per germline, CDR1 MNHEY and CDR2 SMNVEV (reference sequence).

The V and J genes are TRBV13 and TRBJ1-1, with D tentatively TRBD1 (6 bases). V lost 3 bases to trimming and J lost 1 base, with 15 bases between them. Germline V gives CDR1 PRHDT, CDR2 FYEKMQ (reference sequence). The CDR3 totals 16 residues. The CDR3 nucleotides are TGTGCCAGCAGCTTCAGGGGCTCAGACCCGAACACTGAAGCTTTCTTT. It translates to CASSFRGSDPNTEAFF.

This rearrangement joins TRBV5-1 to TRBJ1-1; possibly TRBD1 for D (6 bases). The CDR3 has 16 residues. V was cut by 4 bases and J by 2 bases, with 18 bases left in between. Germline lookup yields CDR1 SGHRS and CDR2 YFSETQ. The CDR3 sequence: CASSLRGGGYNTEAFF. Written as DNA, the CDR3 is TGCGCCAGCAGCCTGCGGGGAGGGGGATACAACACTGAAGCTTTCTTT.

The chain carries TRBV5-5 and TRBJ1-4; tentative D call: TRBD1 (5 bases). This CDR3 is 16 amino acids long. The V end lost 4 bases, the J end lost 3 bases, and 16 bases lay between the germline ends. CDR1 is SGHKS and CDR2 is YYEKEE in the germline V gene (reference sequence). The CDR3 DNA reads TGTGCCAGCAGCCCGTCTCCGACGGGGGCTAATGAAAAACTGTTTTTT. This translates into CASSPSPTGANEKLFF.

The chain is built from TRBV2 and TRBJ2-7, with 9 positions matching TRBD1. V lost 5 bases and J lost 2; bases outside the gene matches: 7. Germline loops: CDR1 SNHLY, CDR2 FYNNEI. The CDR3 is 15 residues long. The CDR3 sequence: CASSRETGGTYEQYF. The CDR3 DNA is TGTGCCAGCAGTCGAGAGACAGGGGGTACCTACGAGCAGTACTTC.

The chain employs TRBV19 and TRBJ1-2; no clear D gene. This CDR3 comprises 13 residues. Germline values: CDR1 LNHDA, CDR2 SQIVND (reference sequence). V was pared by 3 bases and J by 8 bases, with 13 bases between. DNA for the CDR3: TGTGCCAGTAGTATGTCACCCGCATCGGGCTACACCTTC. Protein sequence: CASSMSPASGYTF.

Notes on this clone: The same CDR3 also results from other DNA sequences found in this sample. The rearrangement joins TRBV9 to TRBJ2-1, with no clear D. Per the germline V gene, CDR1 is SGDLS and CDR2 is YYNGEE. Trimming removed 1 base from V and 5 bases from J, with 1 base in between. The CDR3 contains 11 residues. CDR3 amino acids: CASSVNNEQFF. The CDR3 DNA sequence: TGTGCCAGCAGCGTAAACAATGAGCAGTTCTTC. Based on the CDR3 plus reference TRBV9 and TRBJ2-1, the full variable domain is DSGVTQTPKHLITATGQRVTLRCSPRSGDLSVYWYQQSLDQGLQFLIQYYNGEERAKGNILERFSAQQFPDLHSELNLSSLELGDSALYFCASSVNNEQFFGPGTRLTVL.

The CDR3, as DNA: TGCGCCACCGGAATAGCGGGGGGTGAGACCCAGTACTTC. It encodes CATGIAGGETQYF. The V call is TRBV5-1, the J call TRBJ2-5, with 10 nucleotides matching TRBD2. V lost 9 bases and J lost 5; bases outside the gene matches: 7. Germline CDR1 and CDR2: SGHRS and YFSETQ. This CDR3 spans 13 amino acids.

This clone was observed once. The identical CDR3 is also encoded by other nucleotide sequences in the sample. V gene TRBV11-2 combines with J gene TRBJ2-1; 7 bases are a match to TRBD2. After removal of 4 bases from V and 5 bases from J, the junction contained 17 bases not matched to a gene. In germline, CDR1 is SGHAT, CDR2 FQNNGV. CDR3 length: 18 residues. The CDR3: CASSWGRGRGRLDNEQFF. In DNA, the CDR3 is TGTGCCAGCAGCTGGGGGAGGGGTCGTGGGCGGTTAGACAATGAGCAGTTCTTC.

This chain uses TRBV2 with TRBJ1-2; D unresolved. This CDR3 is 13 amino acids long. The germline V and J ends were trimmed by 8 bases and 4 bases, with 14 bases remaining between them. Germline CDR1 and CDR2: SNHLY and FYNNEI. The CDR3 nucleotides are TGTGCCAGCGAGGTTGAGGGAGGCTATGGCTACACCTTC. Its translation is CASEVEGGYGYTF.

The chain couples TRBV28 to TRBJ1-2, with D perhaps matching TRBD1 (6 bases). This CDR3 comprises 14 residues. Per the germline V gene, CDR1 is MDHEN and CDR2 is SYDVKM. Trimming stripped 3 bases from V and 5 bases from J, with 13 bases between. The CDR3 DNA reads TGTGCCAGCAGTTTTGTCCACAGGGCATATGGCTACACCTTC. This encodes CASSFVHRAYGYTF.

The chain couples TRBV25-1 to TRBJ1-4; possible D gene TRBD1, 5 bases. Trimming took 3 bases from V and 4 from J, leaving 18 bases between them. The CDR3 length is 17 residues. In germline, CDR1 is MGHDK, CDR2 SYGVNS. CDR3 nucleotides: TGTGCCAGCAGTGACCTAGCGACAGACACTTATAATGAAAAACTGTTTTTT. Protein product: CASSDLATDTYNEKLFF.